The 2 T cell receptor beta chains below come from one sample, sequenced in a study of blood T cell repertoires in COVID-19. TCRdb keeps only in-frame clones here, not all; method: immunoSEQ multiplex PCR. The table shows hundreds of thousands of clones, with 86% occurring only once. The sequencing sample was made of peripheral blood. These receptor sequences come from a woman under 40 with active or convalescent COVID-19.

As for this clone: The sample contains more than one DNA sequence encoding this CDR3. The chain links TRBV29-1 to TRBJ2-7, with TRBD1 matching 10 bases. V gave up 4 bases and J gave up 3 bases; unmatched junction bases: 3. There are 13 residues in the CDR3. Germline assignment: CDR1 SQVTM and CDR2 ANQGSEA. The CDR3 nucleotides read TGCAGCGTTGTGGACAGGGGGAGCTACGAGCAGTACTTC. Amino acids: CSVVDRGSYEQYF.

This rearrangement joins TRBV6-6 to TRBJ2-3; unclear D gene. V lost 1 base to trimming and J lost 2 bases, with 4 bases between them. This CDR3 is 13 amino acids long. Germline lookup yields CDR1 MNHNY and CDR2 SVGAGI (reference sequence). The CDR3 protein is CASSYFYTDTQYF. The CDR3 DNA sequence: TGTGCCAGCAGTTACTTCTACACAGATACGCAGTATTTT.